This T cell receptor beta chain originates from a study of ipilimumab plus nivolumab after autologous stem cell transplantation. Ipilimumab, 1 mg/kg, started 14 to 28 days after autologous transplant. Measured with immunoSEQ multiplex PCR; TCRdb has only the in-frame clones, and not every one. The table has around 21,000 clones, around 81% seen once. The sequence derives from a male donor with diffuse large B-cell lymphoma. The source material was PBMCs, sampled in a trial of ipilimumab plus nivolumab as post-transplant consolidation.

The CDR3 loop is CASRKGLGATEAFF. CDR3 DNA sequence: TGTGCCAGCAGAAAGGGGTTGGGGGCCACTGAAGCTTTCTTT. This chain links TRBV7-9 with TRBJ1-1; D is perhaps TRBD1 (6 bases). This CDR3 region has 14 residues. V lost 6 bases and J lost 4, with 15 bases in between. Germline assignment: CDR1 SEHNR and CDR2 FQNEAQ (reference sequence).